A selection of T cell receptor beta chains follows, all from one sample in a study of shared clonotypes between healthy human individuals. Profiled with immunoSEQ multiplex PCR; TCRdb holds only in-frame clones, not every one. The sample holds over 700,000 clones, roughly 72% seen once. Sample: memory CD4+ T cells sorted from blood. The receptors come from a woman aged 30 to 39 in good health. Both conserved end residues are part of each CDR3. Each record gives: D gene, J gene, clone size, V gene, CDR3 length, CDR3 protein, CDR3 DNA. D genes are given only for firm matches. Not all rows give a size; the values are once, few, many and, for expanded clones, a class.

D: TRBD1; J: TRBJ2-7; size: once; V: TRBV12-5; length: 13; CDR3: CASGLGTGGEQYF; DNA: TGTGCTAGTGGTTTGGGGACAGGGGGCGAGCAGTACTTC
D: NA; J: TRBJ2-3; size: once; V: TRBV5-4; length: 15; CDR3: CASRLGGTSTDTQYF; DNA: TGTGCCAGCAGGCTGGGGGGCACCAGCACAGATACGCAGTATTTT
D: NA; J: TRBJ2-2; size: NA; V: TRBV28; length: 18; CDR3: CASSLFVSRPSNTGELFF; DNA: TGTGCCAGCAGTTTATTCGTCTCACGCCCATCGAACACCGGGGAGCTGTTTTTT
D: NA; J: TRBJ2-5; size: NA; V: TRBV21-1; length: 17; CDR3: CASSKERVVWPGETQYF; DNA: TGTGCCAGCAGCAAAGAAAGGGTGGTCTGGCCGGGAGAGACCCAGTACTTC
D: TRBD1; J: TRBJ2-2; size: NA; V: TRBV27; length: 17; CDR3: CASSLRRRQGNTGELFF; DNA: TGTGCCAGCAGTTTGCGCCGGAGACAGGGGAACACCGGGGAGCTGTTTTTT
D: TRBD2; J: TRBJ2-3; size: NA; V: TRBV11-3; length: 14; CDR3: CASSASGRGDTQYF; DNA: TGTGCCAGCAGCGCTAGCGGGAGAGGGGATACGCAGTATTTT
D: NA; J: TRBJ1-6; size: few; V: TRBV9; length: 16; CDR3: CASSVAGPELNSPLHF; DNA: TGTGCCAGCAGCGTAGCCGGGCCCGAGCTAAATTCACCCCTCCACTTT
D: NA; J: TRBJ2-5; size: NA; V: TRBV7-2; length: 17; CDR3: CASSLATGTYSLRTQYF; DNA: TGTGCCAGCAGCTTGGCAACCGGGACATACTCACTCCGGACCCAGTACTTC
D: NA; J: TRBJ1-4; size: NA; V: TRBV27; length: 14; CDR3: CASNPAGGGKKLFF; DNA: TGTGCCAGCAACCCCGCGGGGGGGGGAAAAAAACTGTTTTTT
D: TRBD1; J: TRBJ2-7; size: few; V: TRBV28; length: 17; CDR3: CASSFVSKGQGAYEQYF; DNA: TGTGCCAGCAGTTTCGTATCCAAAGGACAGGGGGCCTACGAGCAGTACTTC
D: TRBD1; J: TRBJ2-7; size: NA; V: TRBV11-2; length: 15; CDR3: CASSLAGQGPYEQYF; DNA: TGTGCCAGCAGCTTAGCCGGACAGGGGCCCTACGAGCAGTACTTC
D: TRBD1; J: TRBJ1-3; size: many; V: TRBV7-9; length: 19; CDR3: CASSFIRDSLLNSGNTIYF; DNA: TGTGCCAGCAGCTTCATTCGGGACAGCCTACTAAACTCTGGAAACACCATATATTTT
D: NA; J: TRBJ1-2; size: NA; V: TRBV5-4; length: 16; CDR3: CASSSRYQGGYYGYTF; DNA: TGTGCCAGCAGCTCCCGATACCAGGGAGGGTACTATGGCTACACCTTC
D: TRBD1; J: TRBJ1-1; size: NA; V: TRBV2; length: 13; CDR3: CASSALDRRGAFF; DNA: TGTGCCAGCAGTGCTCTGGACAGGCGAGGAGCTTTCTTT
D: NA; J: TRBJ2-7; size: NA; V: TRBV6-1; length: 15; CDR3: CASIQRFLSGDEQYF; DNA: TGTGCCAGTATACAGCGGTTTTTGTCAGGGGATGAGCAGTACTTC
D: TRBD1; J: TRBJ2-6; size: once; V: TRBV19; length: 17; CDR3: CASSHGQGAAGANVLTF; DNA: TGTGCCAGTAGTCACGGACAGGGGGCAGCTGGGGCCAACGTCCTGACTTTC
D: NA; J: TRBJ1-1; size: few; V: TRBV19; length: 12; CDR3: CASSRRNTEAFF; DNA: TGTGCCAGTAGCCGGAGGAACACTGAAGCTTTCTTT
D: TRBD2; J: TRBJ2-5; size: NA; V: TRBV6-1; length: 16; CDR3: CASSEQLAGTRETQYF; DNA: TGTGCCAGCAGTGAACAGCTAGCGGGGACCCGGGAGACCCAGTACTTC
D: NA; J: TRBJ2-1; size: few; V: TRBV5-1; length: 14; CDR3: CASSLEGEYNEQFF; DNA: TGCGCCAGCAGCTTGGAGGGCGAGTACAATGAGCAGTTCTTC
D: TRBD1; J: TRBJ2-1; size: NA; V: TRBV23-1; length: 15; CDR3: CALAPGQGYYNEQFF; DNA: TGCGCCTTGGCTCCGGGACAGGGTTACTACAATGAGCAGTTCTTC
D: NA; J: TRBJ2-3; size: NA; V: TRBV5-1; length: 15; CDR3: CASSYERSDTDTQYF; DNA: TGCGCCAGCAGCTACGAGCGTTCCGACACAGATACGCAGTATTTT
D: TRBD2; J: TRBJ2-1; size: once; V: TRBV4-2; length: 17; CDR3: CASSQGLAGTSYNEQFF; DNA: TGTGCCAGCAGCCAAGGGCTAGCGGGAACCTCCTACAATGAGCAGTTCTTC
D: TRBD2; J: TRBJ2-1; size: NA; V: TRBV7-6; length: 18; CDR3: CASSSGAGAGLVRYRQFF; DNA: TGTGCCAGCAGCTCCGGGGCTGGGGCGGGACTAGTTCGATACAGGCAGTTCTTC
D: TRBD2; J: TRBJ2-1; size: once; V: TRBV9; length: 15; CDR3: CASSVATSGSSEQFF; DNA: TGTGCCAGCAGCGTAGCAACTAGCGGGAGTAGTGAGCAGTTCTTC
D: TRBD1; J: TRBJ1-2; size: NA; V: TRBV9; length: 15; CDR3: CASSGTSGGVYGYTF; DNA: TGTGCCAGCAGCGGGACTTCAGGGGGTGTCTATGGCTACACCTTC
D: NA; J: TRBJ2-7; size: NA; V: TRBV28; length: 13; CDR3: CASSFGGSYEQYF; DNA: TGTGCCAGCAGTTTTGGTGGGTCCTACGAGCAGTACTTC
D: TRBD1; J: TRBJ2-7; size: NA; V: TRBV29-1; length: 13; CDR3: CSVFGQAGLEQYF; DNA: TGCAGCGTTTTCGGACAGGCGGGTTTGGAGCAGTACTTC
D: NA; J: TRBJ2-1; size: NA; V: TRBV18; length: 14; CDR3: CASSPSRGNNEQFF; DNA: TGTGCCAGCTCACCTAGTAGGGGGAACAATGAGCAGTTCTTC
D: NA; J: TRBJ1-1; size: NA; V: TRBV30; length: 14; CDR3: CAWKLRGFDTEAFF; DNA: TGTGCCTGGAAGTTGCGAGGGTTCGACACTGAAGCTTTCTTT
D: NA; J: TRBJ2-7; size: few; V: TRBV29-1; length: 14; CDR3: CSVAGTRPSYEQYF; DNA: TGCAGCGTTGCTGGCACCAGGCCTTCCTACGAGCAGTACTTC
D: NA; J: TRBJ2-6; size: NA; V: TRBV5-1; length: 17; CDR3: CASSSTRVGYGANVLTF; DNA: TGCGCCAGCAGCTCGACACGGGTCGGTTATGGGGCCAACGTCCTGACTTTC
D: NA; J: TRBJ2-2; size: NA; V: TRBV4-2; length: 14; CDR3: CASSPTSNTGELFF; DNA: TGTGCCAGCAGCCCGACATCGAACACCGGGGAGCTGTTTTTT
D: TRBD1; J: TRBJ1-1; size: NA; V: TRBV14; length: 15; CDR3: CASSPWTGSNTEAFF; DNA: TGTGCCAGCAGCCCATGGACAGGGTCGAACACTGAAGCTTTCTTT
D: TRBD1; J: TRBJ1-5; size: NA; V: TRBV19; length: 13; CDR3: CASSKDRDQPQHF; DNA: TGTGCCAGTAGTAAAGACAGGGATCAGCCCCAGCATTTT